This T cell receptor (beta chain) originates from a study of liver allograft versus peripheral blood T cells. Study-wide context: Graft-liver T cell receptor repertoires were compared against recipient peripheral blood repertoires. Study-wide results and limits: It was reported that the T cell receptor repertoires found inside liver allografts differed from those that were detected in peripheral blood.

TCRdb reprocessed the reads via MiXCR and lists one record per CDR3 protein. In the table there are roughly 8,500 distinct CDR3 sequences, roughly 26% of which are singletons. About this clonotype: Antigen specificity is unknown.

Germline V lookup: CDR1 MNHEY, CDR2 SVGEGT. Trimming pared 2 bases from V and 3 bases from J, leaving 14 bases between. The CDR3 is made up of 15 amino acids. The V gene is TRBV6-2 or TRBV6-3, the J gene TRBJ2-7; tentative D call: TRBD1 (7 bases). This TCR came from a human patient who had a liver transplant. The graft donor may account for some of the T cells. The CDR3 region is CASSYGGTVLYEQYF. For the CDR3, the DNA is TGTGCCAGCAGTTACGGGGGGACAGTCCTCTACGAGCAGTACTTC.